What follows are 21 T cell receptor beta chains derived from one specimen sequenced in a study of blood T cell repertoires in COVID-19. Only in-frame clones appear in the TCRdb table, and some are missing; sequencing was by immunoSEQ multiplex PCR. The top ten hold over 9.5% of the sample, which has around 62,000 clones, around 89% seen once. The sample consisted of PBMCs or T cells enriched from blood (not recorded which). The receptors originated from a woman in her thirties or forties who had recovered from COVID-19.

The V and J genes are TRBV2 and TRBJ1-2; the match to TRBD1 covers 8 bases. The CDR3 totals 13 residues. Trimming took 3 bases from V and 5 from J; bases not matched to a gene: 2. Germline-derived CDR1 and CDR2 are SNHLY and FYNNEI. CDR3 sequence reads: CASSDRGPYGYTF. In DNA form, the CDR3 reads TGTGCCAGCAGTGACAGGGGGCCTTATGGCTACACCTTC. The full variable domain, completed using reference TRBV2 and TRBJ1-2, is EPEVTQTPSHQVTQMGQEVILRCVPISNHLYFYWYRQILGQKVEFLVSFYNNEISEKSEIFDDQFSVERPDGSNFTLKIRSTKLEDSAMYFCASSDRGPYGYTFGSGTRLTVV.

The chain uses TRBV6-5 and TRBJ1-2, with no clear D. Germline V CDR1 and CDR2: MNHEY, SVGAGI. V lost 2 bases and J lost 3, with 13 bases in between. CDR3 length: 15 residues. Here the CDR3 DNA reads TGTGCCAGCAGTTACGGTTCGCAAACTGACTATGGCTACACCTTC. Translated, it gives CASSYGSQTDYGYTF.

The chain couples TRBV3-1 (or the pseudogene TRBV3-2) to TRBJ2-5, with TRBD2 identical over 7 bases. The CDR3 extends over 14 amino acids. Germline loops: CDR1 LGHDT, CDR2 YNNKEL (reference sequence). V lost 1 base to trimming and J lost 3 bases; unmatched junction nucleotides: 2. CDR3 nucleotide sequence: TGTGCCAGCAGCCAAGCGGGGGGAGAAGAGACCCAGTACTTC. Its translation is CASSQAGGEETQYF.

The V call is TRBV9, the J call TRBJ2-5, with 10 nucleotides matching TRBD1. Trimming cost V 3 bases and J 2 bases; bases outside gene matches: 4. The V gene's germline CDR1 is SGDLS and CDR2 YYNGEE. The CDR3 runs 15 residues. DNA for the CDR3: TGTGCCAGCAGCGGACAGGGGGCGCCTCAAGAGACCCAGTACTTC. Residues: CASSGQGAPQETQYF. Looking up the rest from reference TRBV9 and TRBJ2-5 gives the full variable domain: DSGVTQTPKHLITATGQRVTLRCSPRSGDLSVYWYQQSLDQGLQFLIQYYNGEERAKGNILERFSAQQFPDLHSELNLSSLELGDSALYFCASSGQGAPQETQYFGPGTRLLVL.

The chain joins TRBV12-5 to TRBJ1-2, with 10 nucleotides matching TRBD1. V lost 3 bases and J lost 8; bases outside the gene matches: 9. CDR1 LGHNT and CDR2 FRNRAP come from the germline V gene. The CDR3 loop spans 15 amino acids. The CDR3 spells CASGFLPGTGEGYTF. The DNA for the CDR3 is TGTGCTAGTGGTTTCCTACCCGGGACAGGGGAGGGCTACACCTTC.

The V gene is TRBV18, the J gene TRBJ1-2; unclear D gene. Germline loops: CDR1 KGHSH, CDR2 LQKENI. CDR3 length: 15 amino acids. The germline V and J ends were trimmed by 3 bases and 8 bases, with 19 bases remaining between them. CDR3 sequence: CASSPMGSALEGYTF. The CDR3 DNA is TGTGCCAGCTCACCCATGGGTTCAGCGTTAGAGGGCTACACCTTC.

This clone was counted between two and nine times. The CDR3 DNA is TGTGCCAGCAGCTTGACAGGGGCCTCTGGAAACACCATATATTTT. Protein: CASSLTGASGNTIYF. The chain combines TRBV7-2 with TRBJ1-3, with 8 positions matching TRBD1. Germline V CDR1 and CDR2: SGHTA, FQGNSA. This CDR3 is 15 amino acids long. J was trimmed by 0 bases and V by 3 bases; bases with no gene match: 1.

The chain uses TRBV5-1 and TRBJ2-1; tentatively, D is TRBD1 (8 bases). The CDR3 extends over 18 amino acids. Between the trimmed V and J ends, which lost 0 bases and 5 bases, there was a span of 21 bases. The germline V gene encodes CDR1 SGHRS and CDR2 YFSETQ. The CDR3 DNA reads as TGCGCCAGCAGCTTGGAAATAATACAGGGGGGGCTACACAATGAGCAGTTCTTC. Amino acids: CASSLEIIQGGLHNEQFF.

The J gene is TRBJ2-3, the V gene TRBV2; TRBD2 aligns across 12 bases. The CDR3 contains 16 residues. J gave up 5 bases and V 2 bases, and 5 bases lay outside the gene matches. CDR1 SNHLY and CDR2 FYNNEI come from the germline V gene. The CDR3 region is CASSEYLAGGQDTQYF. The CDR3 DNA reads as TGTGCCAGCAGTGAATACCTAGCGGGGGGGCAAGATACGCAGTATTTT.

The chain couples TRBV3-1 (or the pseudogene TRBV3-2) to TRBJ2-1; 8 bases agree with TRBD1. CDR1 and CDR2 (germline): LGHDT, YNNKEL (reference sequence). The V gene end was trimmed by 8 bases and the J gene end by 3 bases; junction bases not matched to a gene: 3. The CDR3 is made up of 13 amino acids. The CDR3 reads CASGQGGYNEQFF. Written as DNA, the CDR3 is TGTGCCAGCGGACAGGGCGGCTACAATGAGCAGTTCTTC.

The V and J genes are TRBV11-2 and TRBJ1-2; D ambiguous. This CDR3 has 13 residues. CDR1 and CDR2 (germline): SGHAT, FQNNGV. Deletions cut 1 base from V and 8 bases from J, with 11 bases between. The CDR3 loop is CASSLGQLGGYTF. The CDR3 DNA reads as TGTGCCAGCAGCTTAGGCCAACTAGGAGGCTACACCTTC.

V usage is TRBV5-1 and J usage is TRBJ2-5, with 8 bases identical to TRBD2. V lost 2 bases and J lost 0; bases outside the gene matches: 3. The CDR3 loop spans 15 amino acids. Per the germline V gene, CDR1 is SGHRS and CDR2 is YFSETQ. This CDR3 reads CASSLLGGDQETQYF. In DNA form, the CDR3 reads TGCGCCAGCAGCTTACTCGGGGGGGACCAAGAGACCCAGTACTTC.

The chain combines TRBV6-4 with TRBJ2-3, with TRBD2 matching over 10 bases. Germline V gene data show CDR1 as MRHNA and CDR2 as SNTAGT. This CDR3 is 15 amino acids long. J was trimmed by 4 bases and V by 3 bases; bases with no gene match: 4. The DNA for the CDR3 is TGTGCCAGCAGTGAGGAGCGGGGGGGGCCAGATACGCAGTATTTT. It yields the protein CASSEERGGPDTQYF.

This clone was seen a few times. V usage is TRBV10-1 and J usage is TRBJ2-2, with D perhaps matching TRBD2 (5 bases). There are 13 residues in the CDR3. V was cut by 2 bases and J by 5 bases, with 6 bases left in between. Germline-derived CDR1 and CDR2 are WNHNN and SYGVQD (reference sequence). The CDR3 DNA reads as TGCGCCAGCAGTGAGCGCGGGACCGGGGAGCTGTTTTTT. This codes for CASSERGTGELFF.

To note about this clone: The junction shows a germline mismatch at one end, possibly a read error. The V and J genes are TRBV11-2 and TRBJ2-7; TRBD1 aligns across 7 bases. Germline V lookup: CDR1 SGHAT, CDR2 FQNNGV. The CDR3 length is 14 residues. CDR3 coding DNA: TGTGCCAGCAGCCTAGACGGGACAGCCTACGAGCAGTACTTC. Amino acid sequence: CASSLDGTAYEQYF.

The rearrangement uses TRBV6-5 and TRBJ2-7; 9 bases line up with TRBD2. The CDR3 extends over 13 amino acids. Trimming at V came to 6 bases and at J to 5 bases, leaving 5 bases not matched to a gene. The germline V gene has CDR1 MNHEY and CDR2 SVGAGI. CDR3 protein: CASRPLAGDEQYF. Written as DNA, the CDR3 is TGTGCCAGCAGACCCTTAGCGGGGGACGAGCAGTACTTC.

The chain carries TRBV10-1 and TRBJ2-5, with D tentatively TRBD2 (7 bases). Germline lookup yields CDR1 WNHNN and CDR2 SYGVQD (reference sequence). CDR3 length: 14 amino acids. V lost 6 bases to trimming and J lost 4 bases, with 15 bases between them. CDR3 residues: CASSGGGASETQYF. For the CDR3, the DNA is TGCGCCAGCAGCGGCGGGGGCGCCTCAGAGACCCAGTACTTC.

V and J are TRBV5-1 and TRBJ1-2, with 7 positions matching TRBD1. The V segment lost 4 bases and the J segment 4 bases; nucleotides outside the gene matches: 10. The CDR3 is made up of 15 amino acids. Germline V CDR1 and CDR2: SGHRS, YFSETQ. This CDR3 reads CASSASGTEGYGYTF. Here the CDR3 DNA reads TGCGCCAGCAGCGCCTCCGGGACAGAGGGCTATGGCTACACCTTC.

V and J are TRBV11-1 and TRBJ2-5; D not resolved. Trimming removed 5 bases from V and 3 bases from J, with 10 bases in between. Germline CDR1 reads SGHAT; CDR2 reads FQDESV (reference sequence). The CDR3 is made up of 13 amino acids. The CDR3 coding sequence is TGTGCCAGCAGCCGTATCAGGAAAGAGACCCAGTACTTC. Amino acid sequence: CASSRIRKETQYF.

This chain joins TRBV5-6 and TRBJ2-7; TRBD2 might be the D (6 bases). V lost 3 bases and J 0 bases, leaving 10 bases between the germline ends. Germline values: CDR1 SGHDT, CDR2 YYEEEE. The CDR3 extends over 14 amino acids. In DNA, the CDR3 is TGTGCCAGCAGCTCCGTCGGGAGCTCCTACGAGCAGTACTTC. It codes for CASSSVGSSYEQYF.

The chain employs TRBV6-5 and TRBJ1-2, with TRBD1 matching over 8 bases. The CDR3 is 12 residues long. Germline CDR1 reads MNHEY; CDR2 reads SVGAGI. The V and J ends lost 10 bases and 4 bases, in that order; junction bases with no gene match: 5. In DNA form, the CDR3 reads TGTGCCACCTCAGGGGGCGGCTATGGCTACACCTTC. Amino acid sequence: CATSGGGYGYTF.